This record covers a single T cell receptor (beta chain). Its antigen is as yet unknown. This CDR3 is built from 14 residues. V was clipped by 1 base and J by 6 bases, with 11 bases between them. Germline lookup yields CDR1 SGHVS and CDR2 FQNEAQ. This sample stems from a study of cytomegalovirus exposure and HLA in healthy donors. Study at large: The same platform used for the approximately 670 first-cohort repertoires was also used for the 130 or so validation repertoires, as a later analysis reported.

Produced via immunoSEQ multiplex PCR; TCRdb's table is partial and in-frame only. The profile shows fewer than 400,000 clones, roughly 90% of them singletons. Study-level points and caveats: Per published reports, the classifier diagnosed cytomegalovirus status with high specificity and sensitivity. The study labeled 164 TCR beta chains cytomegalovirus-associated.

An approximately 120-subject validation cohort, separate from the roughly 670-subject first cohort, supplied the donors. The sample taken for sequencing was PBMCs. This chain joins TRBV7-8 and TRBJ2-3; possible D gene TRBD1, 6 bases. The TCR was taken from a young woman in good health and CMV-seronegative. CDR3 in DNA: TGTGCCAGCAGCTTAGTCACAGGGTTGGATACGCAGTATTTT. This codes for CASSLVTGLDTQYF. The full variable domain, completed using reference TRBV7-8 and TRBJ2-3, is GAGVSQSPRYKVAKRGQDVALRCDPISGHVSLFWYQQALGQGPEFLTYFQNEAQLDKSGLPSDRFFAERPEGSVSTLKIQRTQQEDSAVYLCASSLVTGLDTQYFGPGTRLTVL.